These 17 T cell receptor beta chains share one sample of origin, sequenced in a study of blood T cells in healthy people across ages. With a J-beta primer mix and a sample-barcoded 5' primer, a second PCR ran about 7 to 12 cycles. TCRdb called the 5' RACE reads again in MiXCR, with one record for every CDR3 protein. The profile shows 650,000 or so distinct CDR3 sequences, 52% of them singletons. Sequenced: blood. These receptors were collected from a woman of 80 years or more in good health.

For this clonotype: Given a much more abundant clone one base away, this may be a read error. The chain links TRBV6-6 to TRBJ2-3; D gene uncertain. The CDR3 extends over 12 amino acids. Looked up from germline, CDR1 is MNHNY and CDR2 is SVGAGI (reference sequence). Between the trimmed V and J ends, which lost 1 base and 4 bases, there was a span of 3 bases. The CDR3 DNA is TGTGCCAGCAGTTACTTAGCAGATACGCAGTATTTT. It codes for CASSYLADTQYF.

J is TRBJ2-3 and V is TRBV7-9; tentatively, D is TRBD1 (5 bases). The CDR3 spans 19 residues. The germline V gene encodes CDR1 SEHNR and CDR2 FQNEAQ (reference sequence). V dropped 2 bases and J dropped 2 bases, with 23 bases sitting between them. Written as DNA, the CDR3 is TGTGCCAGCAGCTTAAGACGGAAAAGCGAGACAGAGTACACAGATACGCAGTATTTT. Residues: CASSLRRKSETEYTDTQYF.

The chain recombines TRBV20-1 with TRBJ2-2; D gene unclear. Germline assignment: CDR1 DFQATT and CDR2 SNEGSKA (reference sequence). This CDR3 spans 13 amino acids. V lost 3 bases to trimming and J lost 4 bases, with 9 bases between them. CDR3 bases: TGCAGTGCTAGGAATAGAGTCACCGGGGAGCTGTTTTTT. This gives the protein CSARNRVTGELFF.

J is TRBJ2-1 and V is TRBV20-1, with TRBD2 matching 7 bases. This CDR3 spans 18 amino acids. CDR1 and CDR2 (germline): DFQATT, SNEGSKA (reference sequence). The V segment lost 3 bases and the J segment 0 bases; nucleotides outside the gene matches: 14. The CDR3: CSARGYSSGKSSYNEQFF. CDR3 nucleotides: TGCAGTGCTAGGGGGTACTCGAGCGGGAAGAGCTCCTACAATGAGCAGTTCTTC.

A remark on this clonotype: A much more abundant neighbour one base away suggests this may be a read error. This chain joins TRBV29-1 and TRBJ1-1, with D uncertain. V was trimmed by 5 bases and J by 3 bases, leaving 4 bases between them. The germline CDR1 and CDR2 sequences are SQVTM and ANQGSEA. The CDR3 is 10 residues long. In nucleotides, the CDR3 is TGCAGCGTTAAGGACACTGAAGCTTTCTTT. Protein: CSVKDTEAFF.

The chain has TRBV20-1 and TRBJ1-1; D uncertain. The CDR3 consists of 15 residues. Trimming removed 5 bases from V and 0 bases from J, with 16 bases in between. CDR1 is DFQATT, CDR2 SNEGSKA, per germline (reference sequence). The CDR3 loop reads CSAPRGWRMNTEAFF. CDR3 bases: TGCAGTGCTCCCCGGGGTTGGCGTATGAACACTGAAGCTTTCTTT.

This chain links TRBV28 with TRBJ2-3; 7 nucleotides agree with TRBD1. This CDR3 contains 15 residues. Germline values: CDR1 MDHEN, CDR2 SYDVKM. V was clipped by 6 bases and J by 5 bases; unmatched bases: 11. The CDR3 reads CASSPGQVVEDTQYF. In DNA form, the CDR3 reads TGTGCCAGCAGCCCCGGACAGGTCGTCGAAGATACGCAGTATTTT.

The gene calls are TRBV7-2 and TRBJ2-5; D gene ambiguous. Trimming shortened V by 5 bases and J by 11 bases, and 12 bases separated the two germline ends. The CDR3 runs 11 residues. Per germline, CDR1 SGHTA and CDR2 FQGNSA. CDR3 protein: CASSTRDEQYF. The CDR3 DNA reads as TGTGCCAGCAGCACCAGAGATGAGCAGTACTTC.

The genes are TRBV11-2 and TRBJ2-5, with 15 bases fitting TRBD2. The V gene end was trimmed by 5 bases and the J gene end by 0 bases; junction bases not matched to a gene: 7. The CDR3 is made up of 18 amino acids. In germline, CDR1 is SGHAT, CDR2 FQNNGV. In DNA form, the CDR3 reads TGTGCCAGCAGCCCTGGGACTAGCGGGGGGCTGTACCAAGAGACCCAGTACTTC. It encodes CASSPGTSGGLYQETQYF.

This clonotype has a single count. The chain carries TRBV7-3 and TRBJ1-5; D remains ambiguous. Germline CDR1 SGHTA, CDR2 FQGTGA. V was shortened by 1 base and J by 5 bases, with 6 bases between the two germline ends. The CDR3 has 13 amino acids. The CDR3: CASSLSRDQPQHF. In nucleotides, the CDR3 is TGTGCCAGCAGCTTAAGCCGAGATCAGCCCCAGCATTTT.

The genes are TRBV9 and TRBJ2-6, with D perhaps given as TRBD1 or TRBD2 (5 bases each). The CDR3 is made up of 17 amino acids. Trimming pared 2 bases from V and 0 bases from J, leaving 12 bases between. Germline CDR1 SGDLS, CDR2 YYNGEE. The CDR3 region has the DNA TGTGCCAGCAGCGTGGGACGGTCGCCCTCTGGGGCCAACGTCCTGACTTTC. Encoded protein: CASSVGRSPSGANVLTF.

This clonotype was observed at least ten times. The chain links TRBV12-3 or TRBV12-4 to TRBJ2-1; D is unresolved. V lost 5 bases, J lost 9 bases, and 11 bases lay in between. The CDR3 extends over 12 amino acids. CDR3 nucleotides: TGTGCCAGCAGTCCGATCTATGTTGAGCAGTTCTTC. Amino acid sequence: CASSPIYVEQFF.

This rearrangement joins TRBV5-1 to TRBJ1-3, with D possibly TRBD1 on 6 matching bases. With 2 bases removed from V and 8 bases from J, the gap between germline ends came to 11 bases. The germline V gene encodes CDR1 SGHRS and CDR2 YFSETQ. The CDR3 runs 13 residues. For the CDR3, the DNA is TGCGCCAGCAGCTTCCAGGGGAGTGACACCATATATTTT. Translating gives CASSFQGSDTIYF. Supplemented by reference TRBV5-1 and TRBJ1-3, the full variable domain reads KAGVTQTPRYLIKTRGQQVTLSCSPISGHRSVSWYQQTPGQGLQFLFEYFSETQRNKGNFPGRFSGRQFSNSRSEMNVSTLELGDSALYLCASSFQGSDTIYFGEGSWLTVV.

This clonotype was seen more than once but under ten times. The chain uses TRBV4-2 and TRBJ2-1; tentatively, D is TRBD1 (5 bases). The J call is uncertain, as TRBJ2-7 better fits the DNA end. There are 17 residues in the CDR3. Looked up from germline, CDR1 is LGHNA and CDR2 is YNFKEQ. This CDR3 reads CASSQEGAAVGYNEQYF. DNA for the CDR3: TGTGCCAGCAGCCAAGAAGGGGCTGCCGTCGGCTACAATGAGCAGTACTTC.

With respect to this clonotype: A much larger clone differs by one base, so this may be a read error. This chain links TRBV3-1 with TRBJ2-5; TRBD2 matches 11 bases. V trimming: 4 bases; J trimming: 11 bases; junction bases outside the gene matches: 12. Per germline, CDR1 LGHDT and CDR2 YNNKEL (reference sequence). This CDR3 has 15 residues. CDR3 protein: CASSPGTSGFNGQYF. In DNA form, the CDR3 reads TGTGCCAGCAGCCCCGGGACTAGCGGTTTTAACGGGCAGTACTTC.

The V gene is TRBV20-1, the J gene TRBJ1-5; D is undetermined. Germline V gene data show CDR1 as DFQATT and CDR2 as SNEGSKA (reference sequence). This CDR3 contains 14 residues. V lost 6 bases and J 0 bases, leaving 12 bases between the germline ends. The CDR3 bases are TGCAGTGCGCAAACAAGTTATAGCAATCAGCCCCAGCATTTT. Its translation: CSAQTSYSNQPQHF.

This clonotype has only a few counts. V and J are TRBV14 and TRBJ2-7; D unclear. This CDR3 region has 13 residues. Trimming stripped 3 bases from V and 3 bases from J, with 9 bases between. The V gene's germline CDR1 is SGHDN and CDR2 FVKESK. The CDR3 nucleotides read TGTGCCAGCAGCCACAACAGCGTCTACGAGCAGTACTTC. Its protein is CASSHNSVYEQYF.